These T cell receptor beta chains were read from a single sample in a study of T-cell reconstitution after alpha-beta-depleted transplantation in children. TCRdb reanalysed the PCR reads using MiXCR and keeps one entry per CDR3 protein. The sample holds approximately 340,000 distinct CDR3 sequences, about a tenth seen once. The sample in question was PBMCs from the stem cell graft donor, obtained from the stem cell graft. The receptors originated from a human donor who donated a stem cell graft to a child with acute lymphoblastic leukemia. Each CDR3 is given with its conserved first and last residue. D genes are given only for firm matches. Clone size, where shown, is once, few, many, or a class for clones that have expanded.

CDR3 length	V gene	clone size	J gene	D gene	CDR3 DNA	CDR3 protein
13	TRBV4-1	few	TRBJ2-5	-	TGCGCCAGCAGCCAAGAGAGACAAGAGACCCAGTACTTC	CASSQERQETQYF
15	TRBV28	few	TRBJ2-6	TRBD2	TGTGCCAGCACCCCGGGGGGGGATGGGGCCAACGTCCTGACTTTC	CASTPGGDGANVLTF
15	TRBV3-1	-	TRBJ2-7	-	TGTGCCAGCACCCAAGATCGGAAGCGGACCTACGAGCAGTACTTC	CASTQDRKRTYEQYF
15	TRBV5-1	-	TRBJ2-1	-	TGCGCCAGCAGCTCTGGGGCTAGTAGCTACAATGAGCAGTTCTTC	CASSSGASSYNEQFF
15	TRBV30	-	TRBJ2-1	-	TGTGCCTGGAGTGGACCTCAGAGCTCCTACAATGAGCAGTTCTTC	CAWSGPQSSYNEQFF
15	TRBV6-5	few	TRBJ1-2	-	-	CASSTSGQGREGYTF
16	TRBV12-3/TRBV12-4	few	TRBJ2-1	TRBD2	TGTGCCAGCAGTGGCGGGACTAGCGGGAGTGCTAATGAGCAGTTCTTC	CASSGGTSGSANEQFF
14	TRBV6-5	-	TRBJ2-1	-	TGTGCCAGCAGTTACTCGGCAGGCCACAATGAGCAGTTCTTC	CASSYSAGHNEQFF
13	TRBV12-3/TRBV12-4	many	TRBJ2-5	-	TGTGCCAGCAGCCTCCCGGGCGGAGAGACCCAGTACTTC	CASSLPGGETQYF
14	TRBV28	-	TRBJ1-2	-	TGTGCCAGCAGTTCTAGATTGGGCACGGGGGGCTACACCTTC	CASSSRLGTGGYTF
11	TRBV12-3/TRBV12-4	-	TRBJ2-1	-	TGTGCCAGCAGCCGAAAGGATGAGCAGTTCTTC	CASSRKDEQFF
15	TRBV9	-	TRBJ2-4	TRBD1	TGTGCCAGCAGCGTGCCGAGACAGGGGAAAAACATTCAGTACTTC	CASSVPRQGKNIQYF
18	TRBV11-2	-	TRBJ2-1	TRBD2	TGTGCCAGCAGCTTATATCTAGCGGGAGGCCTTAACTACAATGAGCAGTTCTTC	CASSLYLAGGLNYNEQFF
16	TRBV14	-	TRBJ1-2	TRBD1	TGTGCCAGCAGCCTAAGGACAGGGCGCCCTAACTATGGCTACACCTTC	CASSLRTGRPNYGYTF
15	TRBV12-3/TRBV12-4	few	TRBJ2-6	-	TGTGCCAGCAGTTCAGACGGCTCTGGGGCCAACGTCCTGACTTTC	CASSSDGSGANVLTF
11	TRBV6-5	many	TRBJ2-5	-	TGTGCCAGCAGTAGGGGAGAGACCCAGTACTTC	CASSRGETQYF
16	TRBV10-3	-	TRBJ2-7	TRBD2	TGTGCCATCAGGTCGGAAGGCGGGAGTCGGTTCTACGAGCAGTACTTC	CAIRSEGGSRFYEQYF
12	TRBV12-3/TRBV12-4	medium-sized	TRBJ1-2	-	TGTGCCATCACCCGGGGAAACAATGGCTACACCTTC	CAITRGNNGYTF
14	TRBV28	many	TRBJ1-3	-	TGTGCCAGCAGTTTACAAGGGGTTGGAAACACCATATATTTT	CASSLQGVGNTIYF
13	TRBV29-1	many	TRBJ2-7	-	TGCAGCGTCCGAACAGGTAGCTCCTACGAGCAGTACTTC	CSVRTGSSYEQYF
10	TRBV20-1	many	TRBJ2-1	-	TGCAGTGCTGTAGACAATGAGCAGTTCTTC	CSAVDNEQFF
15	TRBV28	few	TRBJ2-1	TRBD2	TGTGCCAGCAGCCCCCCGCAGGGACTAGCAAATGAGCAGTTCTTC	CASSPPQGLANEQFF
15	TRBV28	few	TRBJ2-1	-	TGTGCCAGCAGTCCTACAGAAACCTCCTACAATGAGCAGTTCTTC	CASSPTETSYNEQFF
13	TRBV7-9	few	TRBJ2-7	TRBD2	TGTGCCAGCAGCTTACCAGCGGGAGCCGAGCAGTACTTC	CASSLPAGAEQYF
12	TRBV5-4	-	TRBJ2-1	-	TGTGCCAGCAGCTTAACCAAGAATGAGCAGTTCTTC	CASSLTKNEQFF